The 30 T cell receptor beta chains below come from one sample, sequenced in a study of control samples from healthy donors and cancer patients. Sequencing used immunoSEQ multiplex PCR; TCRdb keeps in-frame clones, though not all of them. The repertoire includes some 150,000 clones, less than 95% of them detected once, and 5.5% to 7.5% sits in the top ten. Material: blood. These receptors were collected from a man younger than 35 in good health.

The chain employs TRBV19 and TRBJ1-2, with 7 nucleotides matching TRBD1. Trimming removed 5 bases from V and 6 bases from J; junction bases left unmatched: 9. The CDR3 covers 14 residues. Germline CDR1 is LNHDA and CDR2 is SQIVND (reference sequence). The CDR3 DNA sequence: TGTGCCAGTAGTCCAAAGGGGACAGCCCATGGCTACACCTTC. It encodes CASSPKGTAHGYTF.

V gene TRBV13 combines with J gene TRBJ1-1; TRBD1 might be the D (5 bases). The germline V gene encodes CDR1 PRHDT and CDR2 FYEKMQ (reference sequence). The CDR3 runs 13 residues. Trimming stripped 1 base from V and 4 bases from J, with 7 bases between. CDR3 in amino acids: CASSLVQGTEAFF. As DNA, the CDR3 is TGTGCCAGCAGCTTAGTCCAGGGCACTGAAGCTTTCTTT. Complete variable domain (other parts from reference TRBV13 and TRBJ1-1): AAGVIQSPRHLIKEKRETATLKCYPIPRHDTVYWYQQGPGQDPQFLISFYEKMQSDKGSIPDRFSAQQFSDYHSELNMSSLELGDSALYFCASSLVQGTEAFFGQGTRLTVV.

This chain connects TRBV11-3 to TRBJ2-5; the match to TRBD2 covers 7 bases. Germline CDR1 SGHNT, CDR2 YENEEA. This CDR3 comprises 14 residues. J was trimmed by 5 bases and V by 1 base; bases with no gene match: 4. As DNA, the CDR3 is TGTGCCAGCAGCTTAGGCGGGGGTGAGGAGACCCAGTACTTC. Translated, it gives CASSLGGGEETQYF.

V and J are TRBV4-1 and TRBJ1-1; 8 positions match TRBD1. From germline, CDR1 is MGHRA and CDR2 YSYEKL. The CDR3 has 17 amino acids. The junction had 11 bases not matched to a gene; V was cut back by 2 bases and J by 3 bases. Here the CDR3 DNA reads TGCGCCAGCAGCCAACCCCCGAGGACAGGGTTGGACACTGAAGCTTTCTTT. Residues: CASSQPPRTGLDTEAFF.

This chain connects TRBV19 to TRBJ1-2; 7 positions agree with TRBD1. V gave up 11 bases and J gave up 3 bases; unmatched junction bases: 12. CDR1 and CDR2 from the germline V gene are LNHDA and SQIVND (reference sequence). CDR3 size: 14 residues. CDR3 residues: CASKGQAFYYGYTF. The CDR3 bases are TGTGCCTCGAAAGGACAGGCCTTCTACTATGGCTACACCTTC.

V usage is TRBV6-1 and J usage is TRBJ1-5, with 8 nucleotides matching TRBD1. The CDR3 covers 16 residues. Losses at the gene ends were 1 base for V and 2 bases for J; bases not matched to a gene: 4. The germline gives CDR1 MNHNS, CDR2 SASEGT. The CDR3: CASSEVGGQGNQPQHF. The CDR3 nucleotides are TGTGCCAGCAGTGAAGTAGGGGGACAGGGCAATCAGCCCCAGCATTTT.

This sequence joins TRBV9 and TRBJ2-3, with 7 nucleotides matching TRBD2. The CDR3 has 15 amino acids. V lost 4 bases and J lost 1; bases outside the gene matches: 6. Germline V gene lookup returns CDR1 SGDLS and CDR2 YYNGEE. This CDR3 reads CASSKRSGGTDTQYF. The CDR3, as DNA: TGTGCCAGCAGCAAAAGAAGCGGGGGCACAGATACGCAGTATTTT.

The CDR3 loop is CASSRTQGITNYGYTF. As DNA, the CDR3 is TGCGCCAGCAGCCGTACCCAGGGGATCACTAACTATGGCTACACCTTC. This chain joins TRBV4-3 and TRBJ1-2; D perhaps matches TRBD1 (6 bases). V was clipped by 4 bases and J by 0 bases, with 15 bases between them. Germline loops: CDR1 LGHNA, CDR2 YSLEER. CDR3 size: 16 residues.

The chain has TRBV3-1 (or the pseudogene TRBV3-2) and TRBJ1-6, with a weak D call TRBD1 (5 bases). The CDR3 consists of 16 residues. Germline V gene lookup returns CDR1 LGHDT and CDR2 YNNKEL (reference sequence). The V gene lost 4 bases and the J gene lost 5 bases, with 15 bases spanning the gap. CDR3 bases: TGTGCCAGCAGCCCCCGGCGGGGCAGGGATAATTCACCCCTCCACTTT. The encoded protein is CASSPRRGRDNSPLHF.

The chain uses TRBV25-1 and TRBJ2-7; 11 bases map to TRBD2. The CDR3 runs 15 residues. Germline CDR1 MGHDK, CDR2 SYGVNS. J lost 5 bases, V lost 4 bases, and 7 bases had no gene match. The CDR3 DNA sequence: TGTGCCAGCAGTGCGTATAGCGGGGGGGGTCACGAGCAGTACTTC. Translated, it gives CASSAYSGGGHEQYF.

The V call is TRBV9, the J call TRBJ2-3; D gene ambiguous. In germline, CDR1 is SGDLS, CDR2 YYNGEE. The CDR3 extends over 14 amino acids. Trimming stripped 4 bases from V and 0 bases from J, with 9 bases between. CDR3 DNA: TGTGCCAGCAGCCGTACAGCTAGCACAGATACGCAGTATTTT. It encodes CASSRTASTDTQYF. Supplemented by reference TRBV9 and TRBJ2-3, the full variable domain reads DSGVTQTPKHLITATGQRVTLRCSPRSGDLSVYWYQQSLDQGLQFLIQYYNGEERAKGNILERFSAQQFPDLHSELNLSSLELGDSALYFCASSRTASTDTQYFGPGTRLTVL.

About this clone itself: Other DNA sequences from this sample encode an identical CDR3 as well. This chain uses TRBV3-1 (or the pseudogene TRBV3-2) with TRBJ2-7, with D hard to call. V lost 1 base, J lost 3 bases, and 4 bases lay in between. The CDR3 spans 12 residues. The germline gives CDR1 LGHDT, CDR2 YNNKEL (reference sequence). The CDR3 nucleotides are TGTGCCAGCAGCCAAGGGGTCTACGAGCAGTACTTC. Encoded protein: CASSQGVYEQYF.

This clone was observed a single time. The chain uses TRBV4-1 and TRBJ2-1, with 10 bases lining up with TRBD2. This CDR3 contains 15 residues. V lost 4 bases, J lost 4 bases, and 4 bases stayed unmatched. CDR1 MGHRA and CDR2 YSYEKL come from the germline V gene. The CDR3 DNA sequence: TGCGCCAGCAGCCCCAGCGGGGGGGATTACAATGAGCAGTTCTTC. Its translation: CASSPSGGDYNEQFF.

This chain connects TRBV28 to TRBJ2-3, with D perhaps matching TRBD2 (5 bases). CDR3 length: 13 amino acids. Germline V gene data show CDR1 as MDHEN and CDR2 as SYDVKM. V was shortened by 6 bases and J by 5 bases, with 12 bases between the two germline ends. CDR3 bases: TGTGCCAGCAGCTCCGGGGTTAAAGATACGCAGTATTTT. Translated, it gives CASSSGVKDTQYF.

The chain links TRBV10-3 to TRBJ1-1; D not certain. Germline CDR1 is ENHRY and CDR2 is SYGVKD. V was clipped by 4 bases and J by 1 base, with 7 bases between them. This CDR3 spans 13 amino acids. CDR3 in amino acids: CAISVGQNTEAFF. The CDR3, as DNA: TGTGCCATCAGTGTCGGCCAGAACACTGAAGCTTTCTTT.

The chain combines TRBV7-2 with TRBJ1-2, with 9 bases matching TRBD1. The V gene's germline CDR1 is SGHTA and CDR2 FQGNSA. J was trimmed by 2 bases and V by 4 bases; bases with no gene match: 5. This CDR3 has 15 residues. CDR3 sequence (DNA): TGTGCCAGCAGCTCTCCGACAGGGGGAAACTATGGCTACACCTTC. Its translation: CASSSPTGGNYGYTF.

V gene TRBV6-2 or TRBV6-3 combines with J gene TRBJ2-3, with D maybe TRBD2 (5 bases). This CDR3 contains 15 residues. Trimming shortened V by 2 bases and J by 6 bases, and 15 bases separated the two germline ends. CDR1 and CDR2 from the germline V gene are MNHEY and SVGEGT. CDR3 protein: CASSYALDSSDTQYF. The DNA for the CDR3 is TGTGCCAGCAGTTACGCGTTGGACTCCTCCGATACGCAGTATTTT.

The chain carries TRBV3-1 (or the pseudogene TRBV3-2) and TRBJ1-2; 7 bases align to TRBD1. The germline V gene has CDR1 LGHDT and CDR2 YNNKEL (reference sequence). CDR3 length equals 17 residues. V gave up 0 bases and J gave up 3 bases; unmatched junction bases: 10. CDR3: CASSQEVETGWDYGYTF. Here the CDR3 DNA reads TGTGCCAGCAGCCAAGAGGTGGAGACAGGGTGGGACTATGGCTACACCTTC.

The V gene is TRBV3-1 (or the pseudogene TRBV3-2), the J gene TRBJ2-5; 11 bases agree with TRBD2. V lost 6 bases, J lost 1 base, and 7 bases stayed unmatched. CDR1 and CDR2 (germline): LGHDT, YNNKEL (reference sequence). The CDR3 runs 16 residues. In DNA, the CDR3 is TGTGCCAGCAGTCGCCCTAGCGGGGGGATCCAAGAGACCCAGTACTTC. The encoded protein is CASSRPSGGIQETQYF.

This clone showed up just once. The J gene is TRBJ2-5, the V gene TRBV5-5; no firm D call. The V and J ends lost 4 bases and 0 bases respectively, with 4 bases between them. Germline assignment: CDR1 SGHKS and CDR2 YYEKEE (reference sequence). The CDR3 has 12 residues. The CDR3 coding sequence is TGTGCCAGCAGCCCGCACCAAGAGACCCAGTACTTC. It specifies CASSPHQETQYF.

With regard to this clone: Other nucleotide sequences in the sample specify the same CDR3. V is TRBV4-2 and J is TRBJ1-5; D is ambiguous. CDR1 is LGHNA and CDR2 is YNFKEQ in the germline V gene. The CDR3 is 13 amino acids. The V gene lost 0 bases and the J gene lost 2 bases, with 2 bases spanning the gap. CDR3 protein: CASSQDGNQPQHF. The CDR3 DNA is TGTGCCAGCAGCCAAGATGGCAATCAGCCCCAGCATTTT.

This clone has a count of ten or more. The J gene is TRBJ2-3, the V gene TRBV30, with 8 bases that match TRBD2. CDR3 length equals 14 residues. J lost 0 bases, V lost 4 bases, and 3 bases had no gene match. Germline lookup yields CDR1 GTSNPN and CDR2 SVGIG (reference sequence). CDR3 DNA: TGTGCCTGGATTAGCGGGGCTAGCACAGATACGCAGTATTTT. This translates into CAWISGASTDTQYF.

The genes are TRBV7-9 and TRBJ2-7; no clear D. This CDR3 region has 14 residues. V shed 5 bases and J shed 0 bases, with 11 bases lying between them. Germline V CDR1 and CDR2: SEHNR, FQNEAQ (reference sequence). As DNA, the CDR3 is TGTGCCAGCAGCCCGTACACGAGCTCCTACGAGCAGTACTTC. This translates into CASSPYTSSYEQYF.

This chain joins TRBV7-2 and TRBJ1-2; D might be TRBD1 (5 bases). Germline V gene sequence: CDR1 SGHTA, CDR2 FQGNSA. The CDR3 loop spans 15 amino acids. V lost 1 base, J lost 4 bases, and 13 bases lay in between. The CDR3 loop reads CASSLVPGRLYGYTF. DNA of the CDR3: TGTGCCAGCAGCTTAGTTCCGGGACGCCTCTATGGCTACACCTTC.

The chain couples TRBV3-1 (or the pseudogene TRBV3-2) to TRBJ1-3, with D maybe TRBD1 (6 bases). V lost 3 bases and J 2 bases, leaving 17 bases between the germline ends. The CDR3 length is 17 residues. CDR1 is LGHDT, CDR2 YNNKEL, per germline (reference sequence). For the CDR3, the DNA is TGTGCCAGCAGCCACTGGACAGCCTCGGCCCCTGGAAACACCATATATTTT. Translating it yields CASSHWTASAPGNTIYF.

CDR3 in amino acids: CAWSPGSTDTQYF. The CDR3 DNA follows: TGTGCCTGGAGCCCGGGAAGCACAGATACGCAGTATTTT. V and J are TRBV30 and TRBJ2-3; D may be TRBD2 (5 bases). Between the trimmed V and J ends, which lost 3 bases and 0 bases, there was a span of 7 bases. From germline, CDR1 is GTSNPN and CDR2 SVGIG (reference sequence). The CDR3 has 13 residues.

The chain carries TRBV15 and TRBJ1-6; D gene unclear. Germline CDR1 and CDR2: LNHNV and YYDKDF (reference sequence). The CDR3 is 17 amino acids. V shed 0 bases and J shed 10 bases, with 19 bases lying between them. CDR3 bases: TGTGCCACCAGCAGAGACCCAATATCGGGCAGCGGCTCACCCCTCCACTTT. Translated, it gives CATSRDPISGSGSPLHF.

The rearrangement joins TRBV6-6 to TRBJ2-7; D is perhaps TRBD1 (6 bases). The V end was cut by 6 bases, the J end by 0 bases, with 12 bases between. Per germline, CDR1 MNHNY and CDR2 SVGAGI (reference sequence). This CDR3 spans 14 amino acids. The CDR3 DNA follows: TGTGCCAGCAGGAGCCAGGGGAGCTCCTACGAGCAGTACTTC. This sequence encodes CASRSQGSSYEQYF.

The chain carries TRBV10-3 and TRBJ2-1; TRBD2 matches at 9 bases. The CDR3 has 16 residues. Germline-derived CDR1 and CDR2 are ENHRY and SYGVKD. Trimming took 0 bases from V and 5 from J; bases not matched to a gene: 5. The DNA for the CDR3 is TGTGCCATCAGTGAGTCTATAGGGACTAGCAACAATGAGCAGTTCTTC. This sequence encodes CAISESIGTSNNEQFF.

The rearrangement uses TRBV6-6 and TRBJ1-1, with D hard to call. Trimming took off 6 bases at V and 0 bases at J, with 11 bases between the two ends. This CDR3 contains 14 residues. Germline CDR1 reads MNHNY; CDR2 reads SVGAGI (reference sequence). The CDR3 DNA follows: TGTGCCAGCAGCGAACCGTCCATGAACACTGAAGCTTTCTTT. Translated, it gives CASSEPSMNTEAFF.